This T cell receptor (beta chain) came from a study of beta chain features in type 1 diabetes. Of the isolated RNA, all was reverse transcribed, and so the sequenced material was expressed TCRB transcripts. Measured with immunoSEQ multiplex PCR; TCRdb has only the in-frame clones, and not every one. The profile shows fewer than 350,000 clones, 14% to 15% of them singletons. Overall study results and limits: Equally in patients and controls, PCR might preferentially amplify shorter templates. TCRB repertoires of naive, central memory and Treg cells appeared more similar among patients than among healthy donors. All four CD4+ subsets from Type 1 diabetes patients carried moderately but significantly shorter TCRB CDR3s.

Notes on this clone: Its antigen remains unknown.

This CDR3 comprises 17 residues. Germline values: CDR1 LGHNT, CDR2 FRNRAP. Trimming removed 1 base from V and 4 bases from J; junction bases left unmatched: 9. The sequenced sample consisted of naive CD4+ T cells from blood. The chain combines TRBV12-5 with TRBJ2-5; TRBD2 agrees at 10 bases. The sequence was obtained from a man in his late teens or twenties with type 1 diabetes. The CDR3 loop is CASGLERTSGLPETQYF. In nucleotides, the CDR3 is TGTGCTAGTGGTTTGGAGAGGACTAGCGGACTTCCAGAGACCCAGTACTTC.